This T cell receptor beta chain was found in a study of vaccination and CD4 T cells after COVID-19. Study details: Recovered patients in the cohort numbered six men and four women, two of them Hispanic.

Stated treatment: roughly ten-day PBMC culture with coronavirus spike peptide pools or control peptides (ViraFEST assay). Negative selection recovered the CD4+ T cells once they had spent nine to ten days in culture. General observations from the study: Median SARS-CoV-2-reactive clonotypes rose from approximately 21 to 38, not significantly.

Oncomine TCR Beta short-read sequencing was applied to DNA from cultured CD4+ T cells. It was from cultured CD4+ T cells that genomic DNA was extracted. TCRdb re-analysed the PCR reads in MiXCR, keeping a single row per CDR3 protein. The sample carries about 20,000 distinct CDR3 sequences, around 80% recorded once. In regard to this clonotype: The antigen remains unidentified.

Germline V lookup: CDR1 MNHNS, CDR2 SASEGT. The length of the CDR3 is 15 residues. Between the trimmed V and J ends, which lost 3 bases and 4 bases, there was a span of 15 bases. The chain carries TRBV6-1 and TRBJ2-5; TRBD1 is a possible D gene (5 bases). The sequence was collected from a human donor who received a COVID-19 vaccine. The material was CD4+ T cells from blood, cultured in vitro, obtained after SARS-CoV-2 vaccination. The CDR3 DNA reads TGTGCCAGCAGTGACAGGGCCAAGGACCGAGAGACCCAGTACTTC. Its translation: CASSDRAKDRETQYF.